This TCR beta chain is from a study of shared clonotypes between healthy human individuals. Looking at the study overall: CD4 naive cells filled three plates per donor, CD4 memory three, CD8 naive two and CD8 memory one.

TCRdb keeps only in-frame clones here, not all; method: immunoSEQ multiplex PCR. The sample includes a few million clones, around 90% seen only once; the top ten take 0.3% to 0.4%. The V end lost 2 bases, the J end lost 7 bases, and 18 bases lay between the germline ends. Germline V lookup: CDR1 SGHTA, CDR2 FQGTGA. There are 16 residues in the CDR3. V gene TRBV7-3 combines with J gene TRBJ2-1; the D is unclear. The sequence derives from a young man in good health. Some clones in this sample may be carry-over from other donors' samples. Material: naive CD4+ T cells from PBMCs. The subset: CD45RA+ positively selected. The CDR3 here is CASSLGSSSMRNEQFF. CDR3 coding DNA: TGTGCCAGCAGCTTAGGCAGCTCCTCTATGAGGAATGAGCAGTTCTTC.